Below are 28 T cell receptor beta chains sequenced from a single sample in a study of blood T cell repertoires in COVID-19. Only in-frame clones appear in the TCRdb table, and some are missing; sequencing was by immunoSEQ multiplex PCR. Of more than 250,000 clones listed, about four fifths were seen once; the top ten hold about 1.2%. Sequencing input: peripheral blood. The receptors originated from a woman in her forties or fifties with acute or convalescent COVID-19.

The CDR3 coding sequence is TGTGCCGGTCAGGTGAACACTGAAGCTTTCTTT. The encoded protein is CAGQVNTEAFF. This chain connects TRBV6-5 to TRBJ1-1; no clear D gene. Trimming left V 11 bases short and J 0 bases short, with 7 bases between. Germline loops: CDR1 MNHEY, CDR2 SVGAGI. This CDR3 is built from 11 residues.

The V call is TRBV19, the J call TRBJ1-2, with 9 positions matching TRBD1. The germline gives CDR1 LNHDA, CDR2 SQIVND (reference sequence). V lost 4 bases and J lost 4; bases outside the gene matches: 4. This CDR3 contains 14 residues. The CDR3 here is CASSTGTGPYGYTF. The CDR3 region has the DNA TGTGCCAGTAGTACGGGGACAGGGCCCTATGGCTACACCTTC.

The chain carries TRBV2 and TRBJ1-1, with D perhaps TRBD1 (5 bases). The V gene lost 7 bases and the J gene lost 4 bases, with 16 bases spanning the gap. The V gene's germline CDR1 is SNHLY and CDR2 FYNNEI. This CDR3 contains 14 residues. In nucleotides, the CDR3 is TGTGCCAGCACCGACACAGGAGGGATCACTGAAGCTTTCTTT. It is translated as CASTDTGGITEAFF.

The J gene is TRBJ2-5, the V gene TRBV3-1 (or the pseudogene TRBV3-2), with 10 bases lining up with TRBD2. Germline V gives CDR1 LGHDT, CDR2 YNNKEL (reference sequence). This CDR3 is 15 amino acids long. V was pared by 4 bases and J by 13 bases, with 15 bases of the junction left unmatched. CDR3 coding DNA: TGTGCCAGCAGCCCTCTAACTAGCGGGGTGCCGGCAGGGTACTTC. Translated: CASSPLTSGVPAGYF.

In nucleotides, the CDR3 is TGTGCCAGCACAAGGAGGGGCGGAAACACCATATATTTT. Translation gives CASTRRGGNTIYF. The chain joins TRBV3-1 (or the pseudogene TRBV3-2) to TRBJ1-3, with a possible D match to TRBD1 (5 bases). V was pared by 7 bases and J by 4 bases, with 11 bases between. Germline V CDR1 and CDR2: LGHDT, YNNKEL (reference sequence). The CDR3 has 13 residues.

In the case of this clone: This CDR3 is also generated by other DNA sequences in the sample. This CDR3 reads CASSQLRARTGELFF. The CDR3 DNA reads TGTGCCAGCAGCCAACTCAGGGCCCGTACCGGGGAGCTGTTTTTT. The chain recombines TRBV14 with TRBJ2-2; D possibly corresponds to TRBD1 (5 bases). V lost 2 bases to trimming and J lost 5 bases, with 12 bases between them. The CDR3 spans 15 residues. Germline assignment: CDR1 SGHDN and CDR2 FVKESK.

In DNA, the CDR3 is TGTGCCAGCAGCCCGGGCGGGGGAGCGGTCGGGGAGCTGTTTTTT. Amino acids: CASSPGGGAVGELFF. The chain carries TRBV5-6 and TRBJ2-2; 7 bases line up with TRBD2. CDR1 and CDR2 from the germline V gene are SGHDT and YYEEEE. Trimming at V came to 4 bases and at J to 7 bases, leaving 10 bases not matched to a gene. The CDR3 has 15 amino acids.

The chain couples TRBV3-1 (or the pseudogene TRBV3-2) to TRBJ2-3, with D possibly matching TRBD2 (6 bases). Germline loops: CDR1 LGHDT, CDR2 YNNKEL (reference sequence). Trimming stripped 1 base from V and 2 bases from J, with 19 bases between. CDR3 length: 18 residues. The CDR3 region has the DNA TGTGCCAGCAGCCAAGTTGGAATAGCGGTTCTTTCCACAGATACGCAGTATTTT. Protein: CASSQVGIAVLSTDTQYF.

The chain carries TRBV30 and TRBJ2-1; D not certain. V was clipped by 2 bases and J by 2 bases, with 4 bases between them. CDR3 size: 12 residues. Germline-derived CDR1 and CDR2 are GTSNPN and SVGIG (reference sequence). Here the CDR3 DNA reads TGTGCCTGGAGTTCCGCCTACAATGAGCAGTTCTTC. This codes for CAWSSAYNEQFF. The variable domain in full, completed from reference TRBV30 and TRBJ2-1, reads SQTIHQWPATLVQPVGSPLSLECTVEGTSNPNLYWYRQAAGRGLQLLFYSVGIGQISSEVPQNLSASRPQDRQFILSSKKLLLSDSGFYLCAWSSAYNEQFFGPGTRLTVL.

DNA for the CDR3: TGTGCCAGCAGCCAAGGTTCCAGGGGGGACACTGAAGCTTTCTTT. It translates to CASSQGSRGDTEAFF. The chain has TRBV3-1 (or the pseudogene TRBV3-2) and TRBJ1-1; 7 bases map to TRBD1. The V and J ends lost 1 base and 3 bases, in that order; junction bases with no gene match: 5. Per the germline V gene, CDR1 is LGHDT and CDR2 is YNNKEL (reference sequence). The length of the CDR3 is 15 residues.

The chain recombines TRBV10-3 with TRBJ1-2; a possible D gene is TRBD1 (5 bases). The germline V gene has CDR1 ENHRY and CDR2 SYGVKD. This CDR3 is built from 15 residues. Trimming removed 6 bases from V and 3 bases from J, with 17 bases in between. As DNA, the CDR3 is TGTGCCATCAGAAGGGCTAGCGGGGCGGACTATGGCTACACCTTC. It translates to CAIRRASGADYGYTF.

V and J are TRBV5-8 and TRBJ1-4; D gene uncertain. CDR1 is SGHTS and CDR2 is YDEGEE in the germline V gene. The CDR3 consists of 14 residues. Trimming removed 2 bases at V and 0 bases at J, with 5 bases between. As DNA, the CDR3 is TGTGCCAGCAGCTTCGGTTCAACTAATGAAAAACTGTTTTTT. Translation gives CASSFGSTNEKLFF.

This chain links TRBV7-3 with TRBJ2-2; 8 nucleotides line up with TRBD1. The germline V gene has CDR1 SGHTA and CDR2 FQGTGA. The CDR3 runs to 18 residues. The V segment lost 5 bases and the J segment 6 bases; nucleotides outside the gene matches: 17. The CDR3 nucleotides are TGTGCCAGCAGCGAGAGGAATCCAGGACAGGGTGCGGCCGGGGAGCTGTTTTTT. Translating it yields CASSERNPGQGAAGELFF.

The chain combines TRBV3-1 (or the pseudogene TRBV3-2) with TRBJ1-3; D uncertain. Germline assignment: CDR1 LGHDT and CDR2 YNNKEL (reference sequence). Trimming shortened V by 0 bases and J by 8 bases, and 11 bases separated the two germline ends. The CDR3 contains 14 residues. CDR3 DNA: TGTGCCAGCAGCCAAGACCATCGGGGAGACACCATATATTTT. The encoded protein is CASSQDHRGDTIYF.

The genes are TRBV2 and TRBJ1-1; a possible D gene is TRBD1 (5 bases). The V end was cut by 6 bases, the J end by 1 base, with 12 bases between. The CDR3 length is 14 residues. The germline gives CDR1 SNHLY, CDR2 FYNNEI. The CDR3 reads CASSRYRGNTEAFF. In DNA form, the CDR3 reads TGTGCCAGCAGCAGGTATAGGGGGAACACTGAAGCTTTCTTT.

The chain uses TRBV7-9 and TRBJ2-1; 9 positions agree with TRBD2. The CDR3 sequence is 13 residues long. After removal of 4 bases from V and 6 bases from J, the junction contained 1 base not matched to a gene. Germline CDR1 SEHNR, CDR2 FQNEAQ (reference sequence). The chain's CDR3 is CASSSAGGNEQFF. The CDR3 nucleotides read TGTGCCAGCAGCTCAGCGGGGGGCAATGAGCAGTTCTTC. The whole variable domain, filled in from reference TRBV7-9 and TRBJ2-1, reads DTGVSQNPRHKITKRGQNVTFRCDPISEHNRLYWYRQTLGQGPEFLTYFQNEAQLEKSRLLSDRFSAERPKGSFSTLEIQRTEQGDSAMYLCASSSAGGNEQFFGPGTRLTVL.

The chain joins TRBV2 to TRBJ1-1; a possible D gene is TRBD1 (5 bases). The CDR3 length is 13 residues. Looked up from germline, CDR1 is SNHLY and CDR2 is FYNNEI. V was pared by 6 bases and J by 7 bases, with 15 bases between. The CDR3 region has the DNA TGTGCCAGCAGAATCATCAGGGAGGGTGAAGCTTTCTTT. Its protein is CASRIIREGEAFF.

The chain joins TRBV11-2 to TRBJ2-5, with 8 bases identical to TRBD2. After removal of 5 bases from V and 7 bases from J, the junction contained 9 bases not matched to a gene. Germline V gives CDR1 SGHAT, CDR2 FQNNGV. The CDR3 totals 14 residues. CDR3 bases: TGTGCCAGCAGCCTAACCTTAGCGGGACCGACCCAGTACTTC. As protein: CASSLTLAGPTQYF.

The V gene is TRBV3-1 (or the pseudogene TRBV3-2), the J gene TRBJ1-1; no clear D gene. Trimming left V 4 bases short and J 14 bases short, with 17 bases between. The V gene's germline CDR1 is LGHDT and CDR2 YNNKEL (reference sequence). CDR3 size: 12 residues. This chain's CDR3 is CASSLNLQDSFF. CDR3 DNA sequence: TGTGCCAGCAGCCTCAACCTACAAGATAGCTTCTTT.

This clone has a single count. The V gene is TRBV6-5, the J gene TRBJ2-2; possibly TRBD2 for D (5 bases). Germline CDR1 and CDR2: MNHEY and SVGAGI. V shed 0 bases and J shed 3 bases, with 8 bases lying between them. The CDR3 is 15 amino acids. CDR3 in DNA: TGTGCCAGCAGTTACTCATCCGGGGACACCGGGGAGCTGTTTTTT. Translation gives CASSYSSGDTGELFF.

This chain links TRBV24-1 with TRBJ2-1; no reliable D call. Germline V gene sequence: CDR1 KGHDR, CDR2 SFDVKD. This CDR3 has 11 amino acids. The CDR3 nucleotides read TGTGCTGTTAACAGCTACAATGAGCAGTTCTTC. This sequence encodes CAVNSYNEQFF.

The chain has TRBV2 and TRBJ2-2; tentative D call: TRBD1 (5 bases). The CDR3 has 14 amino acids. Germline V CDR1 and CDR2: SNHLY, FYNNEI. The V end was cut by 4 bases, the J end by 1 base, with 7 bases between. The CDR3 loop is CASSATGNTGELFF. As DNA, the CDR3 is TGTGCCAGCAGTGCTACAGGGAACACCGGGGAGCTGTTTTTT.

The rearrangement uses TRBV9 and TRBJ1-2; tentative D call: TRBD1 (6 bases). The CDR3 length is 12 residues. Trimming removed 3 bases from V and 6 bases from J, with 9 bases in between. Germline CDR1 is SGDLS and CDR2 is YYNGEE. The CDR3: CASSGSGDGYTF. DNA of the CDR3: TGTGCCAGCAGCGGTTCAGGGGATGGCTACACCTTC.

This chain connects TRBV29-1 to TRBJ2-5; 9 bases are a match to TRBD2. This CDR3 has 17 amino acids. The germline V gene encodes CDR1 SQVTM and CDR2 ANQGSEA. The J segment lost 1 base and the V segment lost 4 bases, leaving 13 bases of the junction unmatched. CDR3 sequence reads: CSVGGAGGVTPQETQYF. The CDR3 nucleotides read TGCAGCGTTGGGGGAGCGGGGGGCGTTACTCCCCAAGAGACCCAGTACTTC.

V gene TRBV24-1 combines with J gene TRBJ1-2, with 8 bases fitting TRBD1. Losses at the gene ends were 3 bases for V and 8 bases for J; bases not matched to a gene: 7. This CDR3 comprises 14 residues. Germline CDR1 and CDR2: KGHDR and SFDVKD. CDR3 in amino acids: CATSDPGQGQGYTF. CDR3 DNA sequence: TGTGCCACCAGTGATCCAGGACAGGGACAAGGCTACACCTTC.

This chain uses TRBV7-2 with TRBJ1-1, with 9 positions matching TRBD1. The germline CDR1 and CDR2 sequences are SGHTA and FQGNSA. The V segment lost 1 base and the J segment 3 bases; nucleotides outside the gene matches: 3. CDR3 length: 15 residues. CDR3 DNA: TGTGCCAGCAGCTTAGGGGGACAGGGTGACACTGAAGCTTTCTTT. Translated: CASSLGGQGDTEAFF.

V is TRBV2 and J is TRBJ1-3; tentative D call: TRBD1 (6 bases). Per the germline V gene, CDR1 is SNHLY and CDR2 is FYNNEI. The CDR3 runs to 16 residues. Trimming removed 8 bases from V and 0 bases from J, with 17 bases in between. The CDR3 nucleotides read TGTGCCAGCGACCGAGGGGGTGGGGACTCTGGAAACACCATATATTTT. Amino acids: CASDRGGGDSGNTIYF.

The chain employs TRBV4-3 and TRBJ2-2; 8 nucleotides align to TRBD2. This CDR3 region has 17 residues. CDR1 is LGHNA and CDR2 is YSLEER in the germline V gene. The V segment lost 0 bases and the J segment 7 bases; nucleotides outside the gene matches: 10. In nucleotides, the CDR3 is TGCGCCAGCAGCCAAGACCAGAGCGGGAGTGGTGGCGGGGAGCTGTTTTTT. This gives the protein CASSQDQSGSGGGELFF.